This T cell receptor (beta chain) was captured in a study of CD8+CD57+ T cells in acquired aplastic anemia. Both TCR beta VDJ combination and CDR3 sequence profiling were carried out. Genomic DNA was the template for this profiling. TCRdb passed the reads through MiXCR, listing each CDR3 protein once. The sample carries roughly 80,000 distinct CDR3 sequences, approximately 45% recorded once. This receptor was obtained from a human donor in good health, serving as a control. Sequencing input: sorted CD4+, CD8+, or CD8+CD57+ T cells (not recorded which) from PBMCs.

CDR3 DNA: TGCAGCGTATGTAGGGTGGGGACAGATACGCAGTATTTT. Residues: CSVCRVGTDTQYF. This sequence joins TRBV29-1 and TRBJ2-3; D is unclear. CDR1 SQVTM and CDR2 ANQGSEA come from the germline V gene. This CDR3 comprises 13 residues. V lost 6 bases, J lost 3 bases, and 13 bases lay in between.